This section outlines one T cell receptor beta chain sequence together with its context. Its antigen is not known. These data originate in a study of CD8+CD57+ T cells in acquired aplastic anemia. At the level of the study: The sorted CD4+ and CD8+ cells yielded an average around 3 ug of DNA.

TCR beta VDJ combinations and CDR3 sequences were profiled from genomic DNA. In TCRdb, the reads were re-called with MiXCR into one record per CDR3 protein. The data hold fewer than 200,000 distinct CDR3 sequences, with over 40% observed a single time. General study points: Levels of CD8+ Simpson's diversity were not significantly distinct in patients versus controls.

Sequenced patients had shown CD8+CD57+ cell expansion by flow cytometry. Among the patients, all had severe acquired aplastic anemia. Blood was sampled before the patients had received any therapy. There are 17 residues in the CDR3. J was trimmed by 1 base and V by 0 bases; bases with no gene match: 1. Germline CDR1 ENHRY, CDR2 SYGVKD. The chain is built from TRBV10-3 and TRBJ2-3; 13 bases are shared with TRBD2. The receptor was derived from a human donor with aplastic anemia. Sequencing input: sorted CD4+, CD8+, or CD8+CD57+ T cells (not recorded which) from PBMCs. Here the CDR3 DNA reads TGTGCCATCAGTGAGTCCGGGACTAGCGGGGGCACAGATACGCAGTATTTT. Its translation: CAISESGTSGGTDTQYF.